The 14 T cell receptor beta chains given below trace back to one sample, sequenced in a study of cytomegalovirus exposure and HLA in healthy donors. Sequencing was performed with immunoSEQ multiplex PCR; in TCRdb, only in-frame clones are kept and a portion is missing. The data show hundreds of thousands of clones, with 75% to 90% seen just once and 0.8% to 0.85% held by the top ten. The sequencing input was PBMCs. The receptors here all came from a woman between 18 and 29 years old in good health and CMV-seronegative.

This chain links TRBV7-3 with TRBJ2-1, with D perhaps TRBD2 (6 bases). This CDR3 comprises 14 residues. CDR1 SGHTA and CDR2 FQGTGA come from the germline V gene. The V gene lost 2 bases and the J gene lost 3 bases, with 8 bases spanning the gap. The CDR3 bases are TGTGCCAGCAGCTTAGACGGGAGCTACAATGAGCAGTTCTTC. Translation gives CASSLDGSYNEQFF.

This chain's CDR3 is CASSQFRGTGELFF. CDR3 DNA sequence: TGTGCCAGCAGCCAATTCCGGGGAACCGGGGAGCTGTTTTTT. The chain couples TRBV14 to TRBJ2-2, with D perhaps TRBD2 (5 bases). The germline V gene encodes CDR1 SGHDN and CDR2 FVKESK. There are 14 residues in the CDR3. V shed 2 bases and J shed 5 bases, with 9 bases lying between them.

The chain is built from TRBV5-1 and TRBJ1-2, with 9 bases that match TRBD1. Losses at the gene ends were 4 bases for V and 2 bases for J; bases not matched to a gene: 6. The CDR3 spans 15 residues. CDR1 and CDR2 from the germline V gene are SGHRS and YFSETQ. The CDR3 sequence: CASSETGGENYGYTF. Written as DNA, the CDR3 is TGCGCCAGCAGCGAGACAGGGGGGGAGAACTATGGCTACACCTTC.

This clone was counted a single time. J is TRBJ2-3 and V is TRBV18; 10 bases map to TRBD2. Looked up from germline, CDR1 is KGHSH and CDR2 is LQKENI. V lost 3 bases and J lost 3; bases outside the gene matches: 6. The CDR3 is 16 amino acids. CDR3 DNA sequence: TGTGCCAGCTCACCCCCGGGACTAGCGACGACAGATACGCAGTATTTT. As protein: CASSPPGLATTDTQYF.

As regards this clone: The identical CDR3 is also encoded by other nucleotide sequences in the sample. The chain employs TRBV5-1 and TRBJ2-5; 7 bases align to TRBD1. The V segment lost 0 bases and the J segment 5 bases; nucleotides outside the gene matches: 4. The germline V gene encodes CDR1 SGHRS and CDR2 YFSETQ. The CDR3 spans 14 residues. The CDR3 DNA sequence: TGCGCCAGCAGCTTGGAGGGGGCTGGGGAGACCCAGTACTTC. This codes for CASSLEGAGETQYF.

CDR3 bases: TGTGCCTGGTCCCCCGGGACTAGCGATGGGACCCAGTACTTC. Translating gives CAWSPGTSDGTQYF. The chain joins TRBV30 to TRBJ2-5; 10 bases align to TRBD2. V dropped 5 bases and J dropped 7; count of bases not matched to a gene: 10. The CDR3 is made up of 14 amino acids. Germline loops: CDR1 GTSNPN, CDR2 SVGIG (reference sequence).

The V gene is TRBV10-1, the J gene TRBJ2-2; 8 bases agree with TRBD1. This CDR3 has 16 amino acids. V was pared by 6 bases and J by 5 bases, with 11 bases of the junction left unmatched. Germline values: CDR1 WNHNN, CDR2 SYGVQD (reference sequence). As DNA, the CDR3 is TGCGCCAGCAGCCAGGACAGGGAATCCTGGACCGGGGAGCTGTTTTTT. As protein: CASSQDRESWTGELFF.

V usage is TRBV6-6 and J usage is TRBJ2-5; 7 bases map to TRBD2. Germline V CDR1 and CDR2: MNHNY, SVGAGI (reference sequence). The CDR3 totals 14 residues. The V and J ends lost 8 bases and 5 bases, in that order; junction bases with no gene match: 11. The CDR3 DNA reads TGTGCCAGCTCTGGGGGGGAAAGGATGGAGACCCAGTACTTC. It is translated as CASSGGERMETQYF.

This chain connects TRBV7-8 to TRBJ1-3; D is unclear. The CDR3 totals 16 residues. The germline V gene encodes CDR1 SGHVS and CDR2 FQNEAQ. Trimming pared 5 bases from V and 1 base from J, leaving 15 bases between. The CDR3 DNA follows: TGTGCCAGCAGCGCGCGACGGGTCCTTTCTGGAAACACCATATATTTT. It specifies CASSARRVLSGNTIYF.

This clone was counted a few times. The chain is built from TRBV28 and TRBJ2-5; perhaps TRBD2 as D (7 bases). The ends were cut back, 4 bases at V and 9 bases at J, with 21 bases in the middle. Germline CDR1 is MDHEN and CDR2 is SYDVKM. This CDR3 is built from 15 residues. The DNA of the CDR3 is TGTGCCAGCAGTTCCCGAAAGGGGGGGATGCAGGCCCAGTACTTC. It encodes CASSSRKGGMQAQYF.

The CDR3 region is CSVWGGNQPQHF. DNA of the CDR3: TGCAGCGTTTGGGGGGGAAATCAGCCCCAGCATTTT. This chain connects TRBV29-1 to TRBJ1-5; D is possibly TRBD1 (5 bases). Trimming shortened V by 5 bases and J by 4 bases, and 9 bases separated the two germline ends. The germline V gene has CDR1 SQVTM and CDR2 ANQGSEA. The CDR3 runs to 12 residues.

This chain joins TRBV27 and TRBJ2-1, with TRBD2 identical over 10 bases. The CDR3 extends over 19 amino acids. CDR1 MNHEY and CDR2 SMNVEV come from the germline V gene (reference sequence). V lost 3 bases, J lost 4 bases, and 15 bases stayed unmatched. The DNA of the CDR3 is TGTGCCAGCAGTTTTTCGAAAGGTAAGCGGGGGGGCTCTTACAATGAGCAGTTCTTC. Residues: CASSFSKGKRGGSYNEQFF.

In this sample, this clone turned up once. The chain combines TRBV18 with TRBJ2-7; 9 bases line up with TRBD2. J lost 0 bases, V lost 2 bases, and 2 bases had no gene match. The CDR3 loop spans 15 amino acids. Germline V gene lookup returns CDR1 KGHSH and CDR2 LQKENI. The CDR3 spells CASSPGRGGSYEQYF. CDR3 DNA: TGTGCCAGCTCACCAGGGCGGGGGGGCTCCTACGAGCAGTACTTC. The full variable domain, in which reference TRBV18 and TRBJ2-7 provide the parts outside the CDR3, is NAGVMQNPRHLVRRRGQEARLRCSPMKGHSHVYWYRQLPEEGLKFMVYLQKENIIDESGMPKERFSAEFPKEGPSILRIQQVVRGDSAAYFCASSPGRGGSYEQYFGPGTRLTVT.

The CDR3 bases are TGTGCCAGCAGCCAAGATGAGCGATACAATGAGCAGTTCTTC. Its protein is CASSQDERYNEQFF. The V and J genes are TRBV4-2 and TRBJ2-1, with D unresolved. The CDR3 has 14 residues. In germline, CDR1 is LGHNA, CDR2 YNFKEQ. V shed 0 bases and J shed 4 bases, with 7 bases lying between them.